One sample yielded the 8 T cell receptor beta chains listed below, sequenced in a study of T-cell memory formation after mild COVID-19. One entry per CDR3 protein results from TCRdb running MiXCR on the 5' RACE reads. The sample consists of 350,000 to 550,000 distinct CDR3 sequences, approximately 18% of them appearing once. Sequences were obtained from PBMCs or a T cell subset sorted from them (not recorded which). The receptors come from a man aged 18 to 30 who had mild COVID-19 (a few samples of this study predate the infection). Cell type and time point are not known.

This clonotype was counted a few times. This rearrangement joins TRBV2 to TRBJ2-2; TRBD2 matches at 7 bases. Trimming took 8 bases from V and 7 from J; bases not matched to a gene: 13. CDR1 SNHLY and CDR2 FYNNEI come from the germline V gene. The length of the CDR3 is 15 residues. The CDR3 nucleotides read TGTGCCAGCCGCCCCTCAAGCGGGGCGAGCGGGGAGCTGTTTTTT. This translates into CASRPSSGASGELFF.

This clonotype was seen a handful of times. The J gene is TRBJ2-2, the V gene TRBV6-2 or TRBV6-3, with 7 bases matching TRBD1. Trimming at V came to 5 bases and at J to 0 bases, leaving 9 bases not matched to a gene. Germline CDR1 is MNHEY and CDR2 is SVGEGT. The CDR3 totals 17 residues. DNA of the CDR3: TGTGCCAGCAGTCTATCGACAGGGAACACGAACACCGGGGAGCTGTTTTTT. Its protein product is CASSLSTGNTNTGELFF.

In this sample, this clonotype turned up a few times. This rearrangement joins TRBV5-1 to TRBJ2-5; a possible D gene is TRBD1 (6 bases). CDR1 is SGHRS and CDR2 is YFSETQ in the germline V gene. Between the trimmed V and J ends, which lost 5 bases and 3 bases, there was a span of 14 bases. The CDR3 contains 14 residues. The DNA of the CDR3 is TGCGCCAGCAGTACTGCGGACAGTGAAGAGACCCAGTACTTC. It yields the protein CASSTADSEETQYF.

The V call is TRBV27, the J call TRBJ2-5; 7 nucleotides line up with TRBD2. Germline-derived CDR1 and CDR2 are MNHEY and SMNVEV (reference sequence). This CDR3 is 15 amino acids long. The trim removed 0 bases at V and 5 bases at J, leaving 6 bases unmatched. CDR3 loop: CASSLSAGVLETQYF. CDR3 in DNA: TGTGCCAGCAGTTTATCCGCGGGGGTTTTGGAGACCCAGTACTTC.

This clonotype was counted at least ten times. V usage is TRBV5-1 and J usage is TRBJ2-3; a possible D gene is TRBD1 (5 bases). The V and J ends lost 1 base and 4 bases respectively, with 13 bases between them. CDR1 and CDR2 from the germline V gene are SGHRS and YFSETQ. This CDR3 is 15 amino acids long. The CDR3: CASSLLQAVADTQYF. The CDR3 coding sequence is TGCGCCAGCAGCTTGCTACAGGCGGTAGCAGATACGCAGTATTTT. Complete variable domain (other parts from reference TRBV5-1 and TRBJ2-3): KAGVTQTPRYLIKTRGQQVTLSCSPISGHRSVSWYQQTPGQGLQFLFEYFSETQRNKGNFPGRFSGRQFSNSRSEMNVSTLELGDSALYLCASSLLQAVADTQYFGPGTRLTVL.

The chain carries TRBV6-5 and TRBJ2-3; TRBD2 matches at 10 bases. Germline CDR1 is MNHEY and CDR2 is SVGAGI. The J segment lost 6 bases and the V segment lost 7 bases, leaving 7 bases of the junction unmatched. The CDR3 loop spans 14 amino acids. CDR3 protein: CASKASGGADTQYF. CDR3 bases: TGTGCCAGCAAGGCTAGCGGGGGTGCCGATACGCAGTATTTT.

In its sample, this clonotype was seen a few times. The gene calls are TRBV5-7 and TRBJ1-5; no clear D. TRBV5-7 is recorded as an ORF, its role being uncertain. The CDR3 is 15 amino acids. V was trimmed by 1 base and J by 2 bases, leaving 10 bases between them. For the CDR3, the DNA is TGTGCCAGCAGCTTGCAGGCCTGGGGCAATCAGCCCCAGCATTTT. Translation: CASSLQAWGNQPQHF.

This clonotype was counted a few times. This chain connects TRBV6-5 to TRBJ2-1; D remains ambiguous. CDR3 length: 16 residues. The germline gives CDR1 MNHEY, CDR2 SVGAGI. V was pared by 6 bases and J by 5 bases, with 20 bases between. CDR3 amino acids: CASRRRAAYGNNEQFF. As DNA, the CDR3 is TGTGCCAGCAGGCGCCGGGCGGCATACGGCAACAATGAGCAGTTCTTC.